The rows below give T cell receptor beta chains drawn from one sample of a study of T cell clonotyping in hematopoietic cell transplantation. Only in-frame clones appear in the TCRdb table, and some are missing; sequencing was by immunoSEQ multiplex PCR. The top ten clones hold around 5.3% of a sample with about 47,000 clones, 82% of them seen once. The sample consisted of peripheral blood mononuclear cells, taken before stem cell transplant. All receptors come from a man in his sixties with myelodysplastic syndrome. Some clones in this sample may be carry-over from other donors' samples. The CDR3 runs from the conserved cysteine through the conserved F or W. Fields, in order: D gene, clone size, J gene, V gene, CDR3 protein, CDR3 DNA. A D gene is named only where the DNA matches it firmly. Rows give clone size only sometimes, using once, few, many, or a class for an expanded clone.

>TRBD1|few|TRBJ2-2|TRBV7-8
CASTNRGQGPGELFF
TGTGCCAGCACCAACAGAGGACAGGGGCCCGGGGAGCTGTTTTTT
>TRBD2|few|TRBJ2-2|TRBV29-1
CSASSGGAGGTGELFF
TGCAGCGCTTCTAGCGGGGGGGCCGGTGGGACCGGGGAGCTGTTTTTT
>-|-|TRBJ2-5|TRBV2
CASKGKASSLETQYF
TGTGCCAGCAAGGGCAAGGCTAGCAGCTTGGAGACCCAGTACTTC
>-|-|TRBJ2-3|TRBV2
CASSGTLSTDTQYF
TGTGCCAGCAGTGGGACGCTGAGCACAGATACGCAGTATTTT
>-|-|TRBJ1-2|TRBV30
CAWSVPGRGGYTF
TGTGCCTGGAGTGTACCGGGGCGAGGTGGCTACACCTTC
>TRBD2|-|TRBJ2-7|TRBV11-3
CASSPGLVDEQYF
TGTGCCAGCAGCCCTGGACTAGTCGACGAGCAGTACTTC
>-|-|TRBJ2-3|TRBV9
CASSVGGFTDTQYF
TGTGCCAGCAGCGTAGGGGGTTTCACAGATACGCAGTATTTT
>TRBD1|-|TRBJ2-7|TRBV6-6
CASSYEQGVTEQYF
TGTGCCAGCAGTTATGAACAGGGGGTAACCGAGCAGTACTTC
>-|-|TRBJ1-5|TRBV28
CASSLAGVRPQHF
TGTGCCAGCAGTTTGGCAGGGGTAAGGCCCCAGCATTTT
>-|-|TRBJ2-7|TRBV4-1
CASSHGDRVEQYF
TGCGCCAGCAGCCATGGGGACCGAGTCGAGCAGTACTTC
>-|-|TRBJ2-5|TRBV5-4
CASTWESAQETQYF
TGTGCCAGCACATGGGAGTCCGCACAAGAGACCCAGTACTTC
>-|few|TRBJ2-1|TRBV20-1
CSAETNEQFF
TGCAGTGCTGAGACGAATGAGCAGTTCTTC
>TRBD1|-|TRBJ2-2|TRBV19
CASSASSGTGGTGELFF
TGTGCCAGTAGTGCATCAAGTGGGACAGGGGGCACCGGGGAGCTGTTTTTT
>-|once|TRBJ1-5|TRBV28
CASTSTTGSYSNQPQHF
TGTGCCAGCACCAGTACCACAGGGTCATATAGCAATCAGCCCCAGCATTTT
>TRBD2|once|TRBJ2-7|TRBV7-8
CASSTWGSGDSYEQYF
TGTGCCAGCAGCACCTGGGGTAGCGGGGACTCCTACGAGCAGTACTTC
>-|-|TRBJ1-2|TRBV9
CASSVGGPGYGYTF
TGTGCCAGCAGCGTAGGGGGGCCCGGGTATGGCTACACCTTC
>TRBD1|-|TRBJ2-7|TRBV7-9
CASRRAGTGEVQYF
TGTGCCAGCAGGAGGGCCGGGACAGGGGAAGTGCAGTACTTC
>-|-|TRBJ2-1|TRBV30
CAWSRGGAINNEQFF
TGTGCCTGGAGTCGCGGGGGCGCGATAAACAATGAGCAGTTCTTC
>-|-|TRBJ2-3|TRBV30
CAWSLGGRTDTQYF
TGTGCCTGGAGTTTGGGGGGTAGGACAGATACGCAGTATTTT
>TRBD2|-|TRBJ2-7|TRBV4-1
CASSQDPGRLAGAGGSYEQYF
TGCGCCAGCAGCCAAGATCCTGGTCGGCTAGCGGGGGCCGGGGGCTCCTACGAGCAGTACTTC
>-|-|TRBJ1-2|TRBV6-6
CASSYSREGGYTF
TGTGCCAGCAGTTACTCCCGGGAGGGGGGCTACACCTTC
>-|-|TRBJ2-3|TRBV19
CASSIQGTSTDTQYF
TGTGCCAGTAGTATTCAGGGGACTAGCACAGATACGCAGTATTTT
>-|-|TRBJ1-4|TRBV6-6
CASREGSEKLFF
TGTGCCAGCAGGGAAGGGAGTGAAAAACTGTTTTTT
>-|-|TRBJ2-3|TRBV11-2
CASSPPDWYTDTQYF
TGTGCCAGCAGCCCCCCGGACTGGTACACAGATACGCAGTATTTT
>-|-|TRBJ2-2|TRBV7-2
CASSLSLQAGELFF
TGTGCCAGCAGCTTAAGCCTCCAGGCCGGGGAGCTGTTTTTT
>TRBD2|-|TRBJ2-3|TRBV5-4
CASSRGLAGSSTDTQYF
TGTGCCAGCAGCCGGGGACTAGCGGGTTCAAGCACAGATACGCAGTATTTT
>-|-|TRBJ1-1|TRBV2
CASSVLGTSNTEAFF
TGTGCCAGCAGTGTCCTTGGGACAAGTAACACTGAAGCTTTCTTT
>-|-|TRBJ1-1|TRBV6-5
CASSYPKDGRRTEAFF
TGTGCCAGCAGTTACCCAAAGGACGGGAGGAGGACTGAAGCTTTCTTT
>-|-|TRBJ1-2|TRBV19
CASRGAGPHGYTF
TGTGCCAGTAGGGGCGCGGGGCCTCATGGCTACACCTTC
>-|-|TRBJ1-2|TRBV2
CASSREANYGYTF
TGTGCCAGCAGCAGGGAGGCTAACTATGGCTACACCTTC
>TRBD1|-|TRBJ2-1|TRBV5-4
CASSSADRGGNEQFF
TGTGCCAGCAGCTCCGCTGACAGGGGCGGCAATGAGCAGTTCTTC
>-|-|TRBJ1-1|TRBV28
CASSLRGGYTEAFF
TGTGCCAGCAGTTTGCGAGGTGGGTACACTGAAGCTTTCTTT
>-|-|TRBJ2-7|TRBV7-9
CASTIWGSSSYEQYF
TGTGCCAGCACCATTTGGGGGAGTAGCTCCTACGAGCAGTACTTC
>-|-|TRBJ2-7|TRBV5-5
CASSRGGQGYYEQYF
TGTGCCAGCAGCCGGGGGGGACAGGGATACTACGAGCAGTACTTC
>TRBD1|-|TRBJ2-1|TRBV28
CASVTGDGRNEQFF
TGTGCCAGCGTGACAGGGGACGGTAGGAATGAGCAGTTCTTC
>TRBD2|-|TRBJ2-1|TRBV7-3
CASRGAGGTYNEQFF
TGTGCCAGCAGGGGAGCGGGGGGGACCTACAATGAGCAGTTCTTC
>-|-|TRBJ1-5|TRBV7-2
CASSFGGNGPQHF
TGTGCCAGCAGCTTCGGAGGGAATGGGCCCCAGCATTTT
>-|-|TRBJ2-7|TRBV7-2
CASSLGDVYEQYF
TGTGCCAGCAGCTTAGGGGATGTTTACGAGCAGTACTTC
>-|-|TRBJ2-7|TRBV20-1
CSALTTYEQYF
TGCAGTGCTCTCACAACCTACGAGCAGTACTTC
>-|-|TRBJ2-1|TRBV30
CAWSTGRGLYYNEQFF
TGTGCCTGGAGTACGGGACGAGGACTTTATTACAATGAGCAGTTCTTC